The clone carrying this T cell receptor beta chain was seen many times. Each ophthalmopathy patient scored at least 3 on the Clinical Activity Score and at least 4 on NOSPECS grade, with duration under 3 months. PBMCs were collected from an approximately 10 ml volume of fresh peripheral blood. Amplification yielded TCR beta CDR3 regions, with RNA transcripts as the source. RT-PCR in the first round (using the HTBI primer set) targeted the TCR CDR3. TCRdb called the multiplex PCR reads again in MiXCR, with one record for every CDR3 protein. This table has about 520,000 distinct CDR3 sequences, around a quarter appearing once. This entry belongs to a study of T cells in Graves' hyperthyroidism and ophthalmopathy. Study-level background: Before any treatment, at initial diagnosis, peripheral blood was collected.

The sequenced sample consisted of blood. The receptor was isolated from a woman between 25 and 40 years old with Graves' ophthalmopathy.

The CDR3 nucleotides are TGTGCCAGCAGCCAAGGACAGATAGAAGCTTTCTTT. It codes for CASSQGQIEAFF. The chain uses TRBV14 and TRBJ1-1; TRBD1 is a possible D gene (5 bases). The CDR3 is made up of 12 amino acids. CDR1 and CDR2 from the germline V gene are SGHDN and FVKESK. V shed 1 base and J shed 8 bases, with 8 bases lying between them.